The 2 T cell receptor beta chains below come from one sample, sequenced in a study of molecular identifiers for immune sequencing clone quantification. TCRdb re-called the PCR reads through MiXCR, storing one row per CDR3 protein. Among about 640,000 distinct CDR3 sequences listed, around 20% were seen once. The sample consisted of naive CD8+ T cells from blood, with Jurkat cell RNA spiked in. Described subset: FACS-sorted CD8+CD4-CCR7+CD45RA+ naive T cells. Every receptor here comes from a human donor in good health. Some libraries in this study had Jurkat cell RNA spiked in.

The table lists this clonotype with many counts. The rearrangement joins TRBV5-4 to TRBJ1-5; maybe TRBD1 (5 bases). V lost 4 bases and J lost 5, with 16 bases in between. Per germline, CDR1 SGHNT and CDR2 YYREEE (reference sequence). CDR3 size: 15 residues. The CDR3 nucleotides are TGTGCCAGCAGCCTTTGGGGGAGAGGGGATCAGCCCCAGCATTTT. Encoded protein: CASSLWGRGDQPQHF.

The table lists this clonotype with many counts. V and J are TRBV4-3 and TRBJ2-7; 10 bases align to TRBD1. V was clipped by 0 bases and J by 3 bases; unmatched bases: 5. CDR1 LGHNA and CDR2 YSLEER come from the germline V gene. This CDR3 is built from 16 residues. In DNA, the CDR3 is TGCGCCAGCAGCCAAGATTTGGGACAGGGGAGCTACGAGCAGTACTTC. Translating it yields CASSQDLGQGSYEQYF.